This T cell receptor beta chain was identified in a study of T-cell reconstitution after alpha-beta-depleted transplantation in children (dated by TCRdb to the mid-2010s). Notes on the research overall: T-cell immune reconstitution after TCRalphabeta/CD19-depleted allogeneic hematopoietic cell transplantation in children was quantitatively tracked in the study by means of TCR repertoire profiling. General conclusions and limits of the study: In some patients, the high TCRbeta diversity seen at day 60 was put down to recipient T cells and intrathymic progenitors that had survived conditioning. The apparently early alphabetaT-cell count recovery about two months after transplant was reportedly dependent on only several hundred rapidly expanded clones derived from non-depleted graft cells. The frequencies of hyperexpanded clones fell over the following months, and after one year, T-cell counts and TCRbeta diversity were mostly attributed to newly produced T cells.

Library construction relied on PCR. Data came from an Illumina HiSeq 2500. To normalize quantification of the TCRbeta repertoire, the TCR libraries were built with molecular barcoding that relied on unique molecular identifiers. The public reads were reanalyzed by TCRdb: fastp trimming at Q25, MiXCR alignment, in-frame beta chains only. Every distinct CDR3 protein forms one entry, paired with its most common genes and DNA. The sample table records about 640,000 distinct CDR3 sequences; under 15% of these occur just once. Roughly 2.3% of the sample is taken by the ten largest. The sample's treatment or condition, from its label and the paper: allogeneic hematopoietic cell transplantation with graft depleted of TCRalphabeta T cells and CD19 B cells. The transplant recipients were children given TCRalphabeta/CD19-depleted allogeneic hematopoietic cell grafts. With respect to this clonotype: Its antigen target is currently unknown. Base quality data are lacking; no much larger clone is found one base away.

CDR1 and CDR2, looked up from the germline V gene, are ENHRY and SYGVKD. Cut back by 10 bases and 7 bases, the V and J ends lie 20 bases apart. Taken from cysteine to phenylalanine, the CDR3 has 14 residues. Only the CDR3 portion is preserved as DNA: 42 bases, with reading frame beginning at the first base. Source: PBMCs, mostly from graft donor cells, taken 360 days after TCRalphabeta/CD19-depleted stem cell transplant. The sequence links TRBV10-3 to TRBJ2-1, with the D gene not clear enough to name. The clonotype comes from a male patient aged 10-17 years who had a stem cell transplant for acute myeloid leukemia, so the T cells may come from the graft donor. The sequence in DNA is TGTGCCACCTCAGACGGTCCCCCTGGGAATGAGCAGTTCTTC. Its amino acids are CATSDGPPGNEQFF.